This T cell receptor (beta chain) was recorded in a study of blood T cells in healthy people across ages. General study results and limits: Total diversity from one million sequenced T cells was likely underestimated. Both naive CD4+ cell counts and diversity were greater in long-lived donors than in aged donors. The recorded TCR beta diversity per million T cells decreased in a roughly linear manner with age.

This clonotype was observed a handful of times. Its antigen remains unidentified. This CDR3 is 14 amino acids long. Germline V gene data show CDR1 as MNHEY and CDR2 as SVGAGI. V dropped 6 bases and J dropped 0 bases, with 10 bases sitting between them. Primed by a sample-barcoded 5' primer and a J-beta primer mix, a second PCR proceeded for about 6 to 12 cycles. TCRdb itself ran the 5' RACE reads through MiXCR, one entry per CDR3 protein. The sample has approximately 940,000 distinct CDR3 sequences; 48% are singletons. This receptor was obtained from a man aged 25 to 40 in good health. The genes are TRBV6-5 and TRBJ2-3; no clear D gene. The sample consisted of blood. CDR3 protein: CASRVGLSTDTQYF. In DNA form, the CDR3 reads TGTGCCAGCAGAGTGGGTCTTAGCACAGATACGCAGTATTTT.